This T cell receptor beta chain was sequenced in a study of tumor and adjacent non-tumor tissue in lung cancer. Whole-study context: Stage I to III disease affected approximately 11 men and roughly 5 women aged roughly 30 to 76. Study-wide results and limits: Top 100 clones took a larger repertoire share in normal lung. TCR diversity was significantly greater in tumor than normal lung tissue.

RNA was extracted from bulk tissue without any cell sorting. The library came from three nested PCR rounds adapted from ARM-PCR protocols. TCRdb called the multiplex PCR reads again in MiXCR, with one record for every CDR3 protein. The table has 200,000 to 250,000 distinct CDR3 sequences, 70% to 75% seen once. The germline V gene has CDR1 DFQATT and CDR2 SNEGSKA (reference sequence). The CDR3 adds up to 14 amino acids, both ends counted. To note about this clonotype: Its antigen is not identified. The DNA is left out, because the CDR3 cannot be placed on it with certainty; the CDR3 is given as TCRdb lists it.

The V gene is TRBV20-1, the J gene TRBJ2-7; the table's D call, TRBD2, was not checked against the DNA. The sample was lung tumor tissue. This TCR derives from a man aged 55 to 69 with non-small cell lung cancer. The CDR3: CSARVAIGSYEQHF.